This is a list of T cell receptor beta chains from one sample in a study of blood T cell repertoires in COVID-19. TCRdb's table, derived via immunoSEQ multiplex PCR, lists solely in-frame clones and lacks some. The sample consists of 150,000 or so clones, around 83% of them appearing once. The sequencing sample was made of peripheral blood. These TCRs come from an elderly woman with acute or convalescent COVID-19. Each CDR3 is given with its conserved first and last residue. A D gene is named only where the DNA matches it firmly. Expanded clones are given a class, and other clones once, few, many or no size at all.

NA,TRBV4-1,NA,TRBJ1-6,CASSQVLNSPLHF,TGCGCCAGCAGCCAAGTTTTAAATTCACCCCTCCACTTT
TRBD1,TRBV10-2,NA,TRBJ1-1,CASSGQGSITEAFF,TGCGCCAGCAGCGGACAGGGGAGCATCACTGAAGCTTTCTTT
TRBD2,TRBV5-8,NA,TRBJ2-1,CATRGLAGAQEQFF,TGTGCCACCAGGGGACTAGCGGGGGCCCAAGAGCAGTTCTTC
NA,TRBV12-3/TRBV12-4,few,TRBJ1-1,CASSFRGSTEAFF,TGTGCCAGCAGTTTTCGGGGGAGCACTGAAGCTTTCTTT
TRBD2,TRBV7-9,NA,TRBJ2-7,CASSLAPGLAAGSYEQYF,TGTGCCAGCAGCTTAGCCCCGGGACTAGCGGCCGGATCCTACGAGCAGTACTTC
NA,TRBV18,few,TRBJ1-1,CACREGNTEAFF,TGTGCCTGCCGGGAGGGGAACACTGAAGCTTTCTTT
NA,TRBV6-5,NA,TRBJ2-1,CASTSGADEQFF,TGTGCCAGCACCTCAGGTGCCGATGAGCAGTTCTTC
NA,TRBV2,NA,TRBJ1-2,CASSETGYYGYTF,TGTGCCAGCAGTGAAACGGGGTACTATGGCTACACCTTC
TRBD1,TRBV5-8,NA,TRBJ1-6,CASSADRRGSPLHF,TGTGCCAGCAGCGCGGACAGGAGGGGTTCACCCCTCCACTTT
TRBD1,TRBV10-3,NA,TRBJ2-7,CAISWGQVDYEQYF,TGTGCCATCAGTTGGGGACAGGTAGACTACGAGCAGTACTTC
NA,TRBV30,NA,TRBJ2-7,CAWSVNPDYEQYF,TGTGCCTGGAGTGTAAACCCAGACTACGAGCAGTACTTC